One and the same sample provided the 16 T cell receptor beta chains below, sequenced in a study of T cells in narcolepsy (dated by TCRdb to between 2017 and 2018). The library came from the immunoSEQ multiplex PCR assay. TCRdb stores this immuneACCESS table with in-frame sequences only. Part of the clones is absent; in the studies checked, under half of the shortfall reflects unresolved V genes, and no reason is known for the rest. For this sample there are about 27,000 clones; 75% to 80% appear just once. The ten largest make up 3.4% of the sample. Sequenced: CD45RA- memory CD4+ T cells from PBMCs. This specimen's cell subset or site label, interpreted: memory T cells sorted ex vivo from peripheral blood. The receptor source for this set is a human donor with narcolepsy.

The chain uses TRBV5-8 and TRBJ2-1, with 7 bases aligning to TRBD1. J lost 4 bases, V lost 1 base, and 2 bases had no gene match. The CDR3 is made up of 14 amino acids. From germline, CDR1 is SGHTS and CDR2 YDEGEE. Here the CDR3 DNA reads TGTGCCAGCAGCTTGCGGACAGGTTACAATGAGCAGTTCTTC. Protein product: CASSLRTGYNEQFF.

The chain joins TRBV30 to TRBJ2-3, with 8 positions matching TRBD2. With 1 base clipped from V and 2 bases from J, the junction kept 5 bases outside the gene matches. Germline V lookup: CDR1 GTSNPN, CDR2 SVGIG (reference sequence). The CDR3 covers 15 residues. CDR3 nucleotide sequence: TGTGCCTGGAGTGAAACGGGGGGGCCCACAGATACGCAGTATTTT. It translates to CAWSETGGPTDTQYF.

The V and J genes are TRBV29-1 and TRBJ2-7; TRBD1 matches at 9 bases. Per germline, CDR1 SQVTM and CDR2 ANQGSEA. Trimming removed 3 bases from V and 3 bases from J; junction bases left unmatched: 3. The CDR3 is 13 residues long. CDR3 amino acids: CSVEGDRDYEQYF. In DNA, the CDR3 is TGCAGCGTTGAGGGGGACAGGGACTACGAGCAGTACTTC.

The V and J genes are TRBV5-6 and TRBJ1-3; 12 bases fit TRBD1. CDR1 SGHDT and CDR2 YYEEEE come from the germline V gene. This CDR3 region has 16 residues. The J segment lost 6 bases and the V segment lost 2 bases, leaving 6 bases of the junction unmatched. The CDR3 DNA follows: TGTGCCAGCAGCTTCGTTCCGGGACAGGGGGCAAACACCATATATTTT. Its translation: CASSFVPGQGANTIYF.

V gene TRBV30 combines with J gene TRBJ1-6; 9 bases align to TRBD1. The CDR3 extends over 13 amino acids. CDR1 and CDR2 (germline): GTSNPN, SVGIG (reference sequence). The CDR3 coding sequence is TGTGCTCTGGAGGGACAGGGTAATTCACCCCTCCACTTT. It is translated as CALEGQGNSPLHF.

This chain connects TRBV5-1 to TRBJ1-2, with TRBD1 identical over 7 bases. The CDR3 length is 16 residues. Germline CDR1 and CDR2: SGHRS and YFSETQ. Germline trimming cut 0 bases from V and 6 bases from J; bases unmatched to any gene: 11. CDR3 sequence reads: CASSLVGTARGDGYTF. CDR3 in DNA: TGCGCCAGCAGCTTGGTTGGGACAGCGAGAGGGGATGGCTACACCTTC.

This chain links TRBV4-2 with TRBJ2-1; the match to TRBD1 covers 7 bases. From germline, CDR1 is LGHNA and CDR2 YNFKEQ. With V trimmed by 4 bases and J by 8 bases, 8 bases remained unmatched. The CDR3 extends over 14 amino acids. The DNA for the CDR3 is TGTGCCAGCAGCCCCGGACAGGTCAGCTATGAGCAGTTCTTC. It codes for CASSPGQVSYEQFF.

The chain couples TRBV5-4 to TRBJ2-7; either TRBD1 or TRBD2 may fit D (5 bases each). CDR3 length: 13 amino acids. Between the trimmed V and J ends, which lost 4 bases and 0 bases, there was a span of 8 bases. The germline V gene encodes CDR1 SGHNT and CDR2 YYREEE (reference sequence). CDR3 sequence reads: CASSRGASYEQYF. As DNA, the CDR3 is TGTGCCAGCAGCCGAGGGGCCTCCTACGAGCAGTACTTC.

The chain combines TRBV7-2 with TRBJ1-5; no reliable D call. V lost 1 base, J lost 0 bases, and 7 bases lay in between. The CDR3 is 15 residues long. Germline V gene lookup returns CDR1 SGHTA and CDR2 FQGNSA. The CDR3 DNA reads TGTGCCAGCAGCTTAGGACGGAATAGCAATCAGCCCCAGCATTTT. Its protein is CASSLGRNSNQPQHF. Based on the CDR3 plus reference TRBV7-2 and TRBJ1-5, the full variable domain is GAGVSQSPSNKVTEKGKDVELRCDPISGHTALYWYRQSLGQGLEFLIYFQGNSAPDKSGLPSDRFSAERTGGSVSTLTIQRTQQEDSAVYLCASSLGRNSNQPQHFGDGTRLSIL.

The DNA for the CDR3 is TGTGCCAGTAGCCTACTCCTCGAGACAGGGGGGTATAATTCACCCCTCCACTTT. It yields the protein CASSLLLETGGYNSPLHF. The rearrangement joins TRBV19 to TRBJ1-6, with 9 nucleotides matching TRBD1. The CDR3 is 18 amino acids. Germline CDR1 is LNHDA and CDR2 is SQIVND (reference sequence). V dropped 6 bases and J dropped 4; count of bases not matched to a gene: 13.

The chain combines TRBV7-8 with TRBJ2-2; D ambiguous. With 4 bases removed from V and 5 bases from J, the gap between germline ends came to 8 bases. Germline lookup yields CDR1 SGHVS and CDR2 FQNEAQ. This CDR3 spans 13 amino acids. CDR3 amino acids: CASSSLVTGELFF. The CDR3 DNA reads as TGTGCCAGCAGCTCTCTAGTTACCGGGGAGCTGTTTTTT.

This chain links TRBV28 with TRBJ1-2, with D tentatively TRBD1 (6 bases). The CDR3 spans 15 residues. Germline V gene data show CDR1 as MDHEN and CDR2 as SYDVKM. V was clipped by 6 bases and J by 3 bases, with 17 bases between them. The CDR3 region has the DNA TGTGCCAGCAGCCGGGCCCAGGCAGGGGACTATGGCTACACCTTC. Amino acid sequence: CASSRAQAGDYGYTF.

This clone has only one observation. The chain combines TRBV29-1 with TRBJ1-1; D is undetermined. Trimming left V 7 bases short and J 4 bases short, with 10 bases between. The CDR3 contains 11 residues. The germline V gene has CDR1 SQVTM and CDR2 ANQGSEA. The CDR3 DNA reads TGCAGCGACACCCGCGCCACTGAAGCTTTCTTT. Translating gives CSDTRATEAFF.

CDR3 amino acids: CAWSVDSAGGSDTQYF. The CDR3 DNA is TGTGCCTGGAGTGTAGACTCGGCGGGGGGGTCAGATACGCAGTATTTT. This chain connects TRBV30 to TRBJ2-3; TRBD2 agrees at 9 bases. CDR1 is GTSNPN and CDR2 is SVGIG in the germline V gene (reference sequence). The CDR3 has 16 amino acids. After removal of 0 bases from V and 4 bases from J, the junction contained 8 bases not matched to a gene.

This sequence joins TRBV19 and TRBJ1-5; no reliable D call. Trimming took off 5 bases at V and 3 bases at J, with 5 bases between the two ends. The CDR3 totals 12 residues. Germline values: CDR1 LNHDA, CDR2 SQIVND (reference sequence). CDR3 nucleotide sequence: TGTGCCAGTAGTTGGGACAATCAGCCCCAGCATTTT. Its protein is CASSWDNQPQHF.

The chain carries TRBV5-1 and TRBJ1-4; 7 positions match TRBD1. The V gene end was trimmed by 4 bases and the J gene end by 0 bases; junction bases not matched to a gene: 12. The CDR3 spans 18 residues. The germline V gene has CDR1 SGHRS and CDR2 YFSETQ. This chain's CDR3 is CASSARTGGGSTNEKLFF. The CDR3 region has the DNA TGCGCCAGCAGCGCAAGGACAGGAGGGGGGTCAACTAATGAAAAACTGTTTTTT.